A selection of T cell receptor beta chains follows, all from one sample in a study of Ad26.COV2.S vaccination and SARS-CoV-2 variants. Assay: immunoSEQ multiplex PCR; the TCRdb copy retains only in-frame clones and omits some. The repertoire includes approximately 420,000 clones, more than 75% of them detected once, and approximately 4% sits in the top ten. Source: peripheral blood, taken in a trial of Ad26.COV2.S vaccine versus placebo. These receptors all stem from a person aged 18-65 years who received the Ad26.COV2.S COVID-19 vaccine or a placebo. Each CDR3 is given with its conserved first and last residue. A D gene is named only where the DNA matches it firmly. Where a row states a size, it is once, few, many or the class of an expanded clone; other rows omit it.

j_call clone_size d_call v_call cdr3_aa cdr3_nt
TRBJ2-1 NA NA TRBV9 CASSVARRGGSYNEQFF TGTGCCAGCAGCGTAGCTCGGAGGGGGGGTTCCTACAATGAGCAGTTCTTC
TRBJ2-3 few TRBD2 TRBV10-2 CASRLPQRGVSTTSTDTQYF TGCGCCAGCAGACTCCCCCAGCGGGGGGTGTCCACCACAAGCACAGATACGCAGTATTTT
TRBJ2-2 NA NA TRBV11-3 CASSLAGELFF TGTGCCAGCAGCTTAGCCGGGGAGCTGTTTTTT
TRBJ1-5 few NA TRBV4-1 CASSQEGGQGNQPQHF TGCGCCAGCAGCCAAGAAGGGGGGCAGGGCAATCAGCCCCAGCATTTT
TRBJ2-3 NA NA TRBV4-1 CASSQERGADTQYF TGCGCCAGCAGCCAAGAACGCGGGGCAGATACGCAGTATTTT
TRBJ2-2 once NA TRBV7-2 CASSLNTGELFF TGTGCCAGCAGCTTAAACACCGGGGAGCTGTTTTTT
TRBJ2-5 NA NA TRBV19 CASSSGTSETQYF TGTGCCAGTAGTTCCGGGACTTCAGAGACCCAGTACTTC
TRBJ1-1 NA TRBD1 TRBV3-1/TRBV3-2 CASSQRRQGNTEAFF TGTGCCAGCAGCCAACGGCGACAGGGGAACACTGAAGCTTTCTTT
TRBJ2-4 NA NA TRBV10-3 CAISESEQGDIQYF TGTGCCATCAGTGAGTCGGAACAGGGAGACATTCAGTACTTC
TRBJ1-2 NA NA TRBV27 CASSRSGIVNYGYTF TGTGCCAGCAGCAGGTCGGGGATCGTGAACTATGGCTACACCTTC
TRBJ2-7 NA NA TRBV7-9 CASSLDGQAYEQYF TGTGCCAGCAGCTTAGACGGGCAGGCCTACGAGCAGTACTTC
TRBJ2-3 NA TRBD1 TRBV10-3 CAIKSGTGNTDTQYF TGTGCCATCAAGTCAGGGACAGGGAACACAGATACGCAGTATTTT
TRBJ1-2 NA NA TRBV5-1 CASSFEGLGYTF TGCGCCAGCAGCTTTGAGGGTTTAGGCTACACCTTC
TRBJ1-2 NA NA TRBV5-1 CASSLLNRASYGYTF TGCGCCAGCAGCTTGCTCAACAGGGCGAGCTATGGCTACACCTTC
TRBJ2-3 NA TRBD2 TRBV7-2 CASSLVIAGGATDTQYF TGTGCCAGCAGCTTAGTAATAGCGGGGGGGGCTACAGATACGCAGTATTTT
TRBJ1-6 few NA TRBV2 CASAEGGSYNSPLHF TGTGCCAGCGCGGAGGGGGGATCCTATAATTCACCCCTCCACTTT
TRBJ2-7 NA NA TRBV7-9 CASSTRQDLYEQYF TGTGCCAGCAGCACACGACAGGACTTATACGAGCAGTACTTC
TRBJ2-2 NA TRBD2 TRBV18 CASSRLAGALANTGELFF TGTGCCAGCTCACGTCTAGCGGGGGCCCTCGCGAACACCGGGGAGCTGTTTTTT
TRBJ2-7 NA NA TRBV12-3/TRBV12-4 CASKTGLDYEQYF TGTGCCAGCAAGACTGGGCTAGACTACGAGCAGTACTTC
TRBJ2-2 NA NA TRBV5-6 CASTIALQGRAGELFF TGTGCCAGCACCATAGCCCTACAGGGTCGGGCCGGGGAGCTGTTTTTT
TRBJ1-2 NA TRBD1 TRBV30 CAWRGTGSELGYTF TGTGCCTGGAGGGGGACAGGTTCCGAATTAGGCTACACCTTC
TRBJ1-1 NA NA TRBV6-6 CASTQWGTEAFF TGTGCCAGCACCCAATGGGGGACTGAAGCTTTCTTT
TRBJ1-6 NA NA TRBV30 CAWAGDRSASPLHF TGTGCCTGGGCCGGGGACCGCAGTGCTTCACCCCTCCACTTT
TRBJ1-5 NA NA TRBV7-2 CASSSGVPNQPQHF TGTGCCAGCAGCTCCGGGGTTCCAAATCAGCCCCAGCATTTT
TRBJ2-5 NA TRBD1 TRBV2 CASRGDRYQETQYF TGTGCCAGCAGGGGGGACAGGTATCAGGAGACCCAGTACTTC
TRBJ1-6 NA TRBD1 TRBV28 CASRVGTGESNSPLHF TGTGCCAGCAGGGTCGGGACAGGAGAATCAAATTCACCCCTCCACTTT
TRBJ2-2 NA TRBD2 TRBV2 CASSEEPSGGAGELFF TGTGCCAGCAGTGAAGAGCCAAGCGGGGGGGCCGGGGAGCTGTTTTTT
TRBJ1-1 NA NA TRBV28 CASSREAFF TGTGCCAGCAGTCGGGAAGCTTTCTTT
TRBJ2-3 once TRBD2 TRBV9 CASSVDPPRAGGRDTQYF TGTGCCAGCAGCGTAGATCCCCCTCGAGCGGGGGGCCGAGATACGCAGTATTTT
TRBJ2-3 NA NA TRBV27 CASSFKWASLLSTDTQYF TGTGCCAGCAGTTTCAAGTGGGCAAGTTTACTTAGCACAGATACGCAGTATTTT
TRBJ2-2 NA NA TRBV11-2 CASSLWTGGTGELFF TGTGCCAGCAGCTTGTGGACAGGAGGGACCGGGGAGCTGTTTTTT
TRBJ1-5 NA NA TRBV2 CASSDWDTGRNQPQHF TGTGCCAGCAGTGATTGGGACACAGGACGCAATCAGCCCCAGCATTTT
TRBJ1-4 NA NA TRBV6-5 CASKGTKGNEKLFF TGTGCCAGCAAGGGGACGAAGGGTAATGAAAAACTGTTTTTT
TRBJ1-5 NA NA TRBV7-2 CASSLWEEVEPQHF TGTGCCAGCAGCTTATGGGAGGAGGTTGAGCCCCAGCATTTT
TRBJ2-7 few TRBD1 TRBV5-4 CASSITRDRAHEQYF TGTGCCAGCAGCATCACCAGGGACAGGGCCCACGAGCAGTACTTC
TRBJ2-2 NA TRBD1 TRBV11-2 CASSLGTGFGTGELFF TGTGCCAGCAGCTTAGGGACAGGTTTTGGCACCGGGGAGCTGTTTTTT
TRBJ2-1 NA NA TRBV6-2/TRBV6-3 CASSFLGIYEQFF TGTGCCAGCAGTTTCCTAGGCATCTATGAGCAGTTCTTC
TRBJ2-7 NA NA TRBV2 CASSLAGPSYEQYF TGTGCCAGCAGCCTCGCCGGGCCCTCTTACGAGCAGTACTTC